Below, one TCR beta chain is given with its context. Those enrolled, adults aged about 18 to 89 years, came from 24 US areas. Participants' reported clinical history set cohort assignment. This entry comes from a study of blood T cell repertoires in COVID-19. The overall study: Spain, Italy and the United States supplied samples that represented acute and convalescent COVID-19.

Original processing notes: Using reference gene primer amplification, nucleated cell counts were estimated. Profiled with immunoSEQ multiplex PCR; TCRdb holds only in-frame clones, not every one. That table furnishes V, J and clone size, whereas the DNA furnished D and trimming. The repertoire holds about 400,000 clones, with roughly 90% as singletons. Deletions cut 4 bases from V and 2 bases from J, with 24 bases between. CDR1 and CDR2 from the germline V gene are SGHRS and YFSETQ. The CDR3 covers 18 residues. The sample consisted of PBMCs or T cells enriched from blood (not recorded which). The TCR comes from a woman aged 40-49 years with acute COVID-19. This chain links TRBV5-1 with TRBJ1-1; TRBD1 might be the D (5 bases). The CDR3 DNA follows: TGCGCCAGCAGCCTAACACCGGTGATAGGGGAACCAAACACTGAAGCTTTCTTT. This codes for CASSLTPVIGEPNTEAFF.